The 21 T cell receptor beta chains below were found in one sample sequenced in a study of blood T cell repertoires in COVID-19. Assay used: immunoSEQ multiplex PCR; TCRdb lists only in-frame clones, some missing. Altogether approximately 200,000 clones are present, 86% being singletons, with the ten largest covering under 3.5%. The specimen sequenced was peripheral blood. These receptors were taken from a woman younger than 45 with active or convalescent COVID-19.

The chain has TRBV3-1 (or the pseudogene TRBV3-2) and TRBJ2-5, with TRBD2 identical over 7 bases. CDR1 is LGHDT, CDR2 YNNKEL, per germline (reference sequence). CDR3 length: 14 residues. The J segment lost 2 bases and the V segment lost 4 bases, leaving 4 bases of the junction unmatched. The CDR3 nucleotides read TGTGCCAGCAGCCCTTGGGGGGGTCAAGAGACCCAGTACTTC. The encoded protein is CASSPWGGQETQYF.

This chain connects TRBV19 to TRBJ1-5; 8 bases are shared with TRBD1. CDR1 is LNHDA and CDR2 is SQIVND in the germline V gene (reference sequence). This CDR3 is 15 amino acids long. V gave up 4 bases and J gave up 2 bases; unmatched junction bases: 4. CDR3 loop: CASSKDRVGNQPQHF. The CDR3 DNA sequence: TGTGCCAGTAGTAAGGACAGGGTTGGCAATCAGCCCCAGCATTTT.

This chain links TRBV11-3 with TRBJ2-7; 14 nucleotides align to TRBD2. Per the germline V gene, CDR1 is SGHNT and CDR2 is YENEEA. V gave up 1 base and J gave up 1 base; unmatched junction bases: 3. This CDR3 has 17 residues. The CDR3 nucleotides read TGTGCCAGCAGCTTAGGGGGACTAGCGGGGGTATCCTACGAGCAGTACTTC. Translation: CASSLGGLAGVSYEQYF.

The rearrangement links TRBV14 to TRBJ1-3, with TRBD1 as a possible D gene (5 bases). The germline V and J ends were trimmed by 5 bases and 1 base, with 18 bases remaining between them. This CDR3 spans 17 amino acids. Germline V gene data show CDR1 as SGHDN and CDR2 as FVKESK. The CDR3 bases are TGTGCCAGCAGCAAACTACAGGTCGCCAGTTCTGGAAACACCATATATTTT. This sequence encodes CASSKLQVASSGNTIYF.

The chain combines TRBV11-2 with TRBJ2-7; 11 bases match TRBD1. Trimming took 4 bases from V and 4 from J; bases not matched to a gene: 3. CDR3 length equals 14 residues. Germline V gene lookup returns CDR1 SGHAT and CDR2 FQNNGV. The DNA of the CDR3 is TGTGCCAGCAGCTCCGGACAGGGGGCTTACGAGCAGTACTTC. It codes for CASSSGQGAYEQYF.

The V gene is TRBV7-2, the J gene TRBJ2-1, with 8 bases fitting TRBD2. Germline V gene data show CDR1 as SGHTA and CDR2 as FQGNSA. V trimming: 3 bases; J trimming: 2 bases; junction bases outside the gene matches: 3. CDR3 length: 15 amino acids. As DNA, the CDR3 is TGTGCCAGCAGCTTGGGGCGGGAGGCCTACAATGAGCAGTTCTTC. Translation: CASSLGREAYNEQFF.

This chain connects TRBV18 to TRBJ2-7; 9 bases are shared with TRBD1. This CDR3 has 15 residues. Germline V lookup: CDR1 KGHSH, CDR2 LQKENI. The J segment lost 5 bases and the V segment lost 3 bases, leaving 8 bases of the junction unmatched. As DNA, the CDR3 is TGTGCCAGCTCACCTTTACTTGACAGGGGGAACGAGCAGTACTTC. It specifies CASSPLLDRGNEQYF.

In its sample, this clone was seen once. This chain joins TRBV29-1 and TRBJ1-2, with a tentative D call TRBD1 (6 bases). The CDR3 consists of 14 residues. Trimming pared 6 bases from V and 5 bases from J, leaving 19 bases between. The germline V gene has CDR1 SQVTM and CDR2 ANQGSEA. CDR3 region: CSVNRETLGYGYTF. The CDR3 coding sequence is TGCAGCGTAAACAGGGAGACCCTAGGATATGGCTACACCTTC.

This clone was found once. This chain links TRBV7-9 with TRBJ2-1, with D perhaps TRBD1 (6 bases). Trimming removed 3 bases from V and 5 bases from J, with 11 bases in between. Germline CDR1 and CDR2: SEHNR and FQNEAQ (reference sequence). The CDR3 totals 14 residues. The CDR3 region has the DNA TGTGCCAGCAGCTTGGACAGAGGGAACAATGAGCAGTTCTTC. Its translation: CASSLDRGNNEQFF.

The CDR3 coding sequence is TGTGCCAGCACCGAACAGGGGGCTGGAAACACCATATATTTT. It encodes CASTEQGAGNTIYF. The chain recombines TRBV6-5 with TRBJ1-3, with TRBD1 matching 8 bases. CDR3 length equals 14 residues. Looked up from germline, CDR1 is MNHEY and CDR2 is SVGAGI. The trim removed 7 bases at V and 2 bases at J, leaving 4 bases unmatched.

This clone occurred a few times. The rearrangement links TRBV2 to TRBJ1-4; 7 bases fit TRBD1. V shed 4 bases, J shed 3 bases, and the junction held 5 bases outside the gene matches. Germline assignment: CDR1 SNHLY and CDR2 FYNNEI. The CDR3 totals 15 residues. The CDR3 DNA reads as TGTGCCAGCAGTGCACAGGGGAAAGCTAATGAAAAACTGTTTTTT. Residues: CASSAQGKANEKLFF.

This clone was found once. The V gene is TRBV9, the J gene TRBJ1-1; TRBD1 aligns across 10 bases. V lost 3 bases and J lost 4; bases outside the gene matches: 3. The CDR3 covers 14 residues. In germline, CDR1 is SGDLS, CDR2 YYNGEE. The CDR3 reads CASSGRQGATEAFF. The CDR3 nucleotides are TGTGCCAGCAGCGGAAGACAGGGGGCCACTGAAGCTTTCTTT.

The chain couples TRBV6-6 to TRBJ1-2; 9 bases line up with TRBD1. CDR3 length: 15 amino acids. Germline V gene data show CDR1 as MNHNY and CDR2 as SVGAGI (reference sequence). V lost 5 bases and J lost 2; bases outside the gene matches: 6. CDR3 nucleotide sequence: TGTGCCAGCAGTCCCGGACAGGGGCCAAACTATGGCTACACCTTC. Protein product: CASSPGQGPNYGYTF.

The V gene is TRBV20-1, the J gene TRBJ1-2; maybe TRBD1 (6 bases). Germline CDR1 DFQATT, CDR2 SNEGSKA (reference sequence). V was trimmed by 3 bases and J by 4 bases, leaving 12 bases between them. This CDR3 spans 13 amino acids. The CDR3 region has the DNA TGCAGTGCTAGTTCCAGGGGCCTCTATGGCTACACCTTC. As protein: CSASSRGLYGYTF.

This chain uses TRBV30 with TRBJ1-1, with no clear D. The CDR3 is made up of 13 amino acids. Trimming removed 3 bases from V and 3 bases from J, with 11 bases in between. Germline V gene sequence: CDR1 GTSNPN, CDR2 SVGIG (reference sequence). CDR3 sequence: CAWSGDSYTEAFF. The CDR3 nucleotides read TGTGCCTGGAGCGGGGATTCTTACACTGAAGCTTTCTTT. The full variable domain, in which reference TRBV30 and TRBJ1-1 provide the parts outside the CDR3, is SQTIHQWPATLVQPVGSPLSLECTVEGTSNPNLYWYRQAAGRGLQLLFYSVGIGQISSEVPQNLSASRPQDRQFILSSKKLLLSDSGFYLCAWSGDSYTEAFFGQGTRLTVV.

This clone was detected a few times. The rearrangement links TRBV18 to TRBJ2-7; TRBD1 agrees at 8 bases. Trimming cost V 3 bases and J 7 bases; bases outside gene matches: 11. This CDR3 region has 15 residues. From germline, CDR1 is KGHSH and CDR2 LQKENI. The CDR3 region is CASSPRQGTPEEQYF. Here the CDR3 DNA reads TGTGCCAGCTCACCGAGACAGGGGACTCCTGAAGAGCAGTACTTC.

J is TRBJ2-1 and V is TRBV24-1; D is ambiguous. The CDR3 is 10 residues long. Germline values: CDR1 KGHDR, CDR2 SFDVKD. Trimming took off 6 bases at V and 7 bases at J, with 3 bases between the two ends. CDR3 coding DNA: TGTGCCACCAGTTCGAATGAGCAGTTCTTC. This sequence encodes CATSSNEQFF.

The chain couples TRBV2 to TRBJ1-4; 7 bases line up with TRBD1. CDR1 and CDR2 from the germline V gene are SNHLY and FYNNEI. Trimming cost V 6 bases and J 8 bases; bases outside gene matches: 12. The CDR3 length is 15 residues. The CDR3 sequence is CASRLQGSRREKLFF. CDR3 bases: TGTGCCAGCAGGTTACAGGGGAGCCGTCGGGAAAAACTGTTTTTT.

The J gene is TRBJ1-1, the V gene TRBV9; weak D call: TRBD1 (6 bases). The CDR3 loop spans 16 amino acids. V lost 0 bases and J 0 bases, leaving 12 bases between the germline ends. Germline assignment: CDR1 SGDLS and CDR2 YYNGEE. The CDR3 reads CASSVVPQGLNTEAFF. The DNA for the CDR3 is TGTGCCAGCAGCGTAGTCCCACAGGGATTGAACACTGAAGCTTTCTTT.

This clone was detected only a few times. V usage is TRBV12-3 or TRBV12-4 and J usage is TRBJ2-1; weak D call: TRBD2 (5 bases). V dropped 5 bases and J dropped 15 bases, with 14 bases sitting between them. The CDR3 has 11 amino acids. The chain's CDR3 is CASSPKLVRFF. CDR3 bases: TGTGCCAGCAGTCCTAAACTAGTTCGGTTCTTC.

In DNA form, the CDR3 reads TGTGCCAGCAGTTTCCCGGGGGGCGATGGCTACACCTTC. Its protein is CASSFPGGDGYTF. V usage is TRBV28 and J usage is TRBJ1-2; perhaps TRBD1 as D (6 bases). The CDR3 is 13 amino acids. V lost 3 bases and J lost 6, with 11 bases in between. Per germline, CDR1 MDHEN and CDR2 SYDVKM.